This TCR beta chain was sequenced during a study of memory CD4+ T cells and cytomegalovirus serostatus (dated by TCRdb to about 2019). Some background on the complete study: The 33 healthy Belgian adults in the cohort included 9 who were CMV seropositive and roughly 25 who were CMV seronegative. To replicate a published TCR-based CMV serostatus classifier, the study sequenced CD4+ memory TCRbeta repertoires from a Belgian cohort whose cytomegalovirus serostatus was known.

On this clone: There is no known antigen for this receptor. Nothing much larger sits one base from this clone, and base qualities are not available.

The paper's findings and limits, for the study overall: The results were interpreted as suggesting that the CMV-associated TCR signature is mostly present in the CD4+ memory repertoire. For predicting CMV serostatus, the median bootstrapped AUC was approximately 0.95 using the original framework and around 0.9 using a US-trained random forest. On the Belgian cohort, the classifier built on the original framework reached a median bootstrapped AUC of 0.95, with a 95% CI of 0.76-1.00. Of more than 150 previously reported CMV-associated TCRbeta sequences, some 67 appeared in the CD4+ memory repertoires, each in one to five individuals. Only CD4+CD45RO+ memory cells were sequenced, unlike the original study, which covered naive and memory CD4+ and CD8+ populations.

A FACSAria II was used to sort memory CD4+ T cells, defined as single viable CD3+CD4+CD8-CD45RO+ cells. To determine CMV serostatus, a Roche Elecsys assay was used that detects serum IgG against CMV pp150, pp28, p38 and p52. After thawing, total CD4+ T cells were enriched by positive selection with CD4 magnetic microbeads. Samples originated from another study that specifically interrogated the CD4+ T cell memory repertoire. Peripheral blood mononuclear cells were isolated and cryopreserved following standard operating procedures; serum was stored at -80 °C. CD3-PerCP (BW264/56), CD4-APC (RPA-T4), CD45RO-PE (UCHT1) and CD8-Pacific Orange (3B5) antibodies were used for staining, and non-viable cells were excluded with Sytox blue. The Quick-DNA Microprep Kit was used to extract genomic DNA from the sorted cells. Amplification of TCRbeta DNA was done with the immunoSEQ hsTCRbeta kit, following the protocol from the manufacturer. An Illumina MiSeq instrument was used to sequence the TCRbeta libraries. The original methods were these. Following removal of out-of-frame sequences, around 2,300,000 distinct TCRbeta sequences were retained, with an average of roughly 70,000 per individual. Each individual was scored using the number of 164 previously reported CMV-associated TCRbeta sequences that the individual carried and the total number of productive distinct TCRbeta sequences. A beta-binomial model was reimplemented in Python, and random forests from scikit-learn, run with default parameters, were trained on data from the US cohort. Classifier performance on the Belgian cohort was summarized as median AUC with percentile confidence intervals over 10,000 bootstrap iterations. This is the immuneACCESS table as TCRdb keeps it, with only in-frame sequences that have V and J called. A part of the clones is gone; compared with another copy, unresolved V genes explain less than half, and the rest is unexplained. D and trimming come from the DNA, and the V and J calls and clone size come from that table. The sample table lists tens of thousands of clones, approximately 71% of them with a count of one. The ten top clones hold roughly 1% of the sample.

V sheds 4 bases and J sheds 1 base, leaving 18 bases between their ends. Its CDR3 holds 17 amino acids, cysteine through phenylalanine. The DNA shown is the 51-base CDR3, in frame from base 1. In the germline V gene, CDR1 corresponds to SGHRS and CDR2 to YFSETQ. The chain couples TRBV5-1 to TRBJ1-3; the D gene remains uncertain. This receptor was taken from an adult in good health and CMV-seronegative. The sequenced material came from memory CD4+ T cells from blood. The nucleotide sequence reads as follows: TGCGCCAGCAGCGAAGGACGTGGTGGTCTTTCTGGAAACACCATATATTTT. This encodes CASSEGRGGLSGNTIYF.